These T cell receptor beta chains were read from a single sample in a study of blood T cell repertoires in COVID-19. Clones were read by immunoSEQ multiplex PCR, and TCRdb kept only the in-frame ones, dropping some. The repertoire holds some 33,000 clones, with roughly 84% as singletons. The sequenced sample was peripheral blood. The receptors were sampled from a human donor in a cohort sampled during active COVID-19. Both conserved end residues are trimmed from each CDR3.

v_gene: TRBV13
j_gene: TRBJ2-5
CDR3aa: ASSLGGSGAPDLH

v_gene: TRBV11-1
j_gene: TRBJ2-3
CDR3aa: ASSPPMDREADTQY

v_gene: TRBV5-1
j_gene: TRBJ2-7
CDR3aa: ASSDRPHEQY

v_gene: TRBV10-1
j_gene: TRBJ1-1
CDR3aa: ASSVFLPGDTEAF

v_gene: TRBV19
j_gene: TRBJ1-2
CDR3aa: ASSTGQGGSYGYT

v_gene: TRBV27
j_gene: TRBJ2-3
CDR3aa: ASSLSSGDTQY

v_gene: TRBV5-1
j_gene: TRBJ2-1
CDR3aa: ASSLVGGSEQF

v_gene: TRBV5-1
j_gene: TRBJ2-5
CDR3aa: ASSLGSGAETQY

v_gene: TRBV19
j_gene: TRBJ2-1
CDR3aa: ASSIATASNEQF

v_gene: TRBV19
j_gene: TRBJ2-7
CDR3aa: ASNLSPREGEQY

v_gene: TRBV7-9
j_gene: TRBJ1-1
CDR3aa: ASSLVGGGVKLSTEAF

v_gene: TRBV9
j_gene: TRBJ2-3
CDR3aa: ASSVDSDTQY

v_gene: TRBV7-2
j_gene: TRBJ2-7
CDR3aa: ASSLDGGGSYEQY

v_gene: TRBV5-4
j_gene: TRBJ2-1
CDR3aa: ASRGQVSEQF

v_gene: TRBV6-5
j_gene: TRBJ2-4
CDR3aa: ASSFANNIQY

v_gene: TRBV27
j_gene: TRBJ2-1
CDR3aa: ASSPGTGVNEQF

v_gene: TRBV28
j_gene: TRBJ1-4
CDR3aa: ASSLSPPGTDVTNEKLF

v_gene: TRBV30
j_gene: TRBJ1-2
CDR3aa: AWGPEGRNYGYT

v_gene: TRBV28
j_gene: TRBJ2-2
CDR3aa: ASSPPGLAGGELF

v_gene: TRBV6-9
j_gene: TRBJ2-3
CDR3aa: ASRAGQRSTDTQY

v_gene: TRBV3-1/TRBV3-2
j_gene: TRBJ1-1
CDR3aa: ASSRRQENTEAF

v_gene: TRBV6-6
j_gene: TRBJ2-2
CDR3aa: ASSLTENTGELF

v_gene: TRBV5-6
j_gene: TRBJ1-2
CDR3aa: ASSLPNRGSGYT